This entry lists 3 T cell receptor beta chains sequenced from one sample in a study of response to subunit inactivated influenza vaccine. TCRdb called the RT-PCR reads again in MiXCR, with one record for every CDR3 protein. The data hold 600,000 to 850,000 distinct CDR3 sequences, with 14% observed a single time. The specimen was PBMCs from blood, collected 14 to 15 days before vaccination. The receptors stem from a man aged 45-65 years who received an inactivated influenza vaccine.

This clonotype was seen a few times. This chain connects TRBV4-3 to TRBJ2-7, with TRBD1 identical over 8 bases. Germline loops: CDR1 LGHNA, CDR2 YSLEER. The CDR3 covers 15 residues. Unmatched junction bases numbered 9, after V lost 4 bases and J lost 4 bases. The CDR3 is CASSPGTGAGYEQYF. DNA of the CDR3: TGCGCCAGCAGCCCCGGGACAGGTGCCGGTTACGAGCAGTACTTC.

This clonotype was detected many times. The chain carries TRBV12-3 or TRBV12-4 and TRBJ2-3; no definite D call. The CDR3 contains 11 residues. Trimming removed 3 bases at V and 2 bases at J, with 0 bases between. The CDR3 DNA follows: TGTGCCAGCAGTTTCACAGATACGCAGTATTTT. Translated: CASSFTDTQYF.

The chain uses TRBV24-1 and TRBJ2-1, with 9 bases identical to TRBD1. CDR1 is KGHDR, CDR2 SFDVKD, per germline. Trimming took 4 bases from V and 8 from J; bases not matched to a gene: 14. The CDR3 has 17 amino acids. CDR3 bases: TGTGCCACCAGTGAGGCAACCGGGACAGGGATTTTGGATGAGCAGTTCTTC. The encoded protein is CATSEATGTGILDEQFF.